The rows below give T cell receptor beta chains drawn from one sample of a study of human T cells and chemical hapten exposure. TCRdb ran MiXCR on the RACE reads and lists one entry per CDR3 protein. The sample carries 45,000 to 65,000 distinct CDR3 sequences, over 9% recorded once. The sample in question was whole blood, obtained in connection with sensitization to the hapten diphenylcyclopropenone (DPC). The receptors here all came from a middle-aged man with alopecia areata. Some clones in this sample may be carry-over from other donors' samples. Both conserved end residues are part of each CDR3. The order of the fields is D gene, clone size, CDR3 length, J gene, V gene, CDR3 DNA, CDR3 protein. A D gene is named only where the DNA matches it firmly. Clone size, where shown, is once, few, many, or a class for clones that have expanded.

TRBD2 | many | 19 | TRBJ2-1 | TRBV7-6 | TGTGCCAGCAGCCCCTCGACTAGCGGAATACAACTGGGGGATAATGAGCAGTTCTTC | CASSPSTSGIQLGDNEQFF
- | few | 14 | TRBJ1-1 | TRBV5-1 | TGCGCCAGCAGCTTCTTACATTTGAACACTGAAGCTTTCTTT | CASSFLHLNTEAFF
TRBD1 | few | 14 | TRBJ1-5 | TRBV7-8 | TGTGCCAGCAGCCCGACAGGGGTTTCGGAGCCCCAGCATTTT | CASSPTGVSEPQHF
- | many | 15 | TRBJ2-1 | TRBV7-2 | TGTGCCAGCAGCTTGGCGGTAACCCCCGCCAATGAGCAGTTCTTC | CASSLAVTPANEQFF
TRBD1 | few | 16 | TRBJ1-1 | TRBV12-3/TRBV12-4 | TGTGCCAGCAGTTTCTTGGACAGGGGGAGGAACACTGAAGCTTTCTTT | CASSFLDRGRNTEAFF
TRBD1 | many | 15 | TRBJ1-1 | TRBV5-1 | TGCGCCAGCGGAGGGATACCAGGGGGCTACACTGAAGCTTTCTTT | CASGGIPGGYTEAFF
- | - | 15 | TRBJ2-7 | TRBV27 | TGTGCCAGCAGTCTCATAGCGGCCCCGTCCTACGAGCAGTACTTC | CASSLIAAPSYEQYF
TRBD1 | many | 14 | TRBJ1-1 | TRBV6-5 | TGTGCCAGCAGCCCGGACAGGATGAACACTGAAGCTTTCTTT | CASSPDRMNTEAFF
- | few | 14 | TRBJ1-5 | TRBV6-1 | TGTGCCAGCAGTGAAGCCCCCAGCAATCAGCCCCAGCATTTT | CASSEAPSNQPQHF
TRBD1 | - | 14 | TRBJ2-5 | TRBV7-2 | TGTGCCAGCAGTCCAGACAGGGGGGGAGAGACCCAGTACTTC | CASSPDRGGETQYF
TRBD1 | many | 14 | TRBJ2-2 | TRBV30 | TGTGCCTGGACCGGGACAGGGGACACCGGGGAGCTGTTTTTT | CAWTGTGDTGELFF
TRBD1 | many | 13 | TRBJ1-2 | TRBV7-2 | TGTGCCAGCAGCCCGGGACAGGGCTATGGCTACACCTTC | CASSPGQGYGYTF
- | many | 15 | TRBJ2-2 | TRBV6-5 | TGTGCCAGCAGTTCCGTGACAGAAAACACCGGGGAGCTGTTTTTT | CASSSVTENTGELFF
- | few | 11 | TRBJ2-1 | TRBV6-6 | TGTGCCAGCAGCATTCCCGGGGAGCAGTTCTTC | CASSIPGEQFF
TRBD2 | - | 15 | TRBJ2-1 | TRBV6-6 | TGTGCCAGCAGCCAGGGACTAGCGGGAGGTACGGAGCAGTTCTTC | CASSQGLAGGTEQFF
- | - | 11 | TRBJ2-2 | TRBV24-1 | TGTGCCACCATGGAGGGCAGGGAGCTGTTTTTT | CATMEGRELFF
- | - | 15 | TRBJ2-7 | TRBV28 | TGTGCCAGCAGTCTCAGAGGGCTAGCCCGCCACGAGCAGTACTTC | CASSLRGLARHEQYF
TRBD1 | - | 14 | TRBJ2-7 | TRBV20-1 | TGCAGTGCTAGGGTCGGGACAGGGGCGTGGGAGCAGTACTTC | CSARVGTGAWEQYF
- | - | 12 | TRBJ2-7 | TRBV28 | TGTGCCAGCAGTTCAGTAACCTACGAGCAGTACTTC | CASSSVTYEQYF
TRBD1 | many | 14 | TRBJ1-4 | TRBV7-2 | TGTGCCAGCAGCTTTGACAGGGGGCGAGAAAAACTGTTTTTT | CASSFDRGREKLFF
TRBD1 | many | 15 | TRBJ1-2 | TRBV7-2 | TGTGCCAGCAGCTTGTATCAACAGGGGGCGGAGGGCTACACCTTC | CASSLYQQGAEGYTF
- | few | 13 | TRBJ1-1 | TRBV12-3/TRBV12-4 | TGTGCCAGCAGTTTTCTCGTGGGGACTGAAGCTTTCTTT | CASSFLVGTEAFF
TRBD2 | few | 15 | TRBJ2-3 | TRBV19 | TGTGCCAGTAGGGGGACTAGCGGGAGAGCAGATACGCAGTATTTT | CASRGTSGRADTQYF
- | many | 12 | TRBJ2-7 | TRBV6-2/TRBV6-3 | TGTGCCAGCAGTTACTCGAGGACCGAGCAGTACTTC | CASSYSRTEQYF
- | many | 13 | TRBJ1-5 | TRBV7-2 | TGTGCCAGCAGCCTTAAACTCAATCAGCCCCAGCATTTT | CASSLKLNQPQHF
TRBD2 | - | 14 | TRBJ2-5 | TRBV5-1 | TGCGCCAGCAGCTTGGGGACTAGCGGGGAGACCCAGTACTTC | CASSLGTSGETQYF
- | - | 12 | TRBJ1-2 | TRBV6-6 | TGTGCCAGCAGGGACCCTAACTATGGCTACACCTTC | CASRDPNYGYTF
- | - | 13 | TRBJ2-3 | TRBV4-3 | TGCGCCAGCAGCCCTCTCCGCACAGATACGCAGTATTTT | CASSPLRTDTQYF
TRBD2 | few | 12 | TRBJ2-2 | TRBV6-5 | TGTGCCAGCAGGGGACTAAGGGGGGAGCTGTTTTTT | CASRGLRGELFF
- | - | 15 | TRBJ1-6 | TRBV28 | TGTGCCAGCAGTTTTCTGGATCATGTCAATTCACCCCTCCACTTT | CASSFLDHVNSPLHF
TRBD2 | - | 15 | TRBJ2-7 | TRBV3-1 | TGTGCCAGCAGCCAAGGCAACAGCGGGAGATACGAGCAGTACTTC | CASSQGNSGRYEQYF
- | few | 18 | TRBJ2-6 | TRBV28 | TGTGCCAGCAGTTTAGTGCCGGGACGGAGCTCTGGGGCCAACGTCCTGACTTTC | CASSLVPGRSSGANVLTF
- | - | 12 | TRBJ2-1 | TRBV10-3 | TGTGCCATCAGTGACGTTTACAATGAGCAGTTCTTC | CAISDVYNEQFF
- | few | 15 | TRBJ2-7 | TRBV7-9 | TGTGCCAGCAGCCTGGTGGGGGCACCTTCCTACGAGCAGTACTTC | CASSLVGAPSYEQYF
TRBD1 | few | 15 | TRBJ1-4 | TRBV20-1 | TGCAGTGCTACCCCACGGACAGGGGCAAAAGAAAAACTGTTTTTT | CSATPRTGAKEKLFF
- | - | 14 | TRBJ1-5 | TRBV12-3/TRBV12-4 | TGTGCCAGCAGAGACCACAGGGACGATCAGCCCCAGCATTTT | CASRDHRDDQPQHF
- | - | 15 | TRBJ2-3 | TRBV9 | TGTGCCAGCAGCCTGGGCCTCCAGGGGGGAGATACGCAGTATTTT | CASSLGLQGGDTQYF
TRBD1 | - | 14 | TRBJ1-4 | TRBV5-6 | TGTGCCAGCAGCTGGGGACAGTCTAATGAAAAACTGTTTTTT | CASSWGQSNEKLFF
- | - | 14 | TRBJ2-2 | TRBV24-1 | TGTGCCACCAGCGGGGCGGAGGACACCGGGGAGCTGTTTTTT | CATSGAEDTGELFF
TRBD2 | few | 17 | TRBJ2-1 | TRBV7-4 | TGTGCCAGCAGGATTCTAGCGGGGGGGCCCCCCTACAATGAGCAGTTCTTC | CASRILAGGPPYNEQFF
- | few | 13 | TRBJ1-3 | TRBV18 | TGTGCCAGCTCAGAAGACAAAATCGGGACCATATATTTT | CASSEDKIGTIYF
TRBD1 | few | 17 | TRBJ2-2 | TRBV7-6 | TGTGCCAGCAGCTTAGAGAGACAGGGGCCCTACACCGGGGAGCTGTTTTTT | CASSLERQGPYTGELFF
TRBD1 | - | 15 | TRBJ1-2 | TRBV18 | TGTGCCAGCTCACCCCTACAGGGGAGCAACTATGGCTACACCTTC | CASSPLQGSNYGYTF
- | many | 13 | TRBJ2-2 | TRBV7-9 | TGTGCCAGCAGCCTCACTAGCACCGGGGAGCTGTTTTTT | CASSLTSTGELFF
- | many | 14 | TRBJ1-2 | TRBV29-1 | TGCAGCGTCGCGCAGATACTTTCTAACTATGGCTACACCTTC | CSVAQILSNYGYTF
TRBD1 | many | 16 | TRBJ1-1 | TRBV16 | TGTGCCAGCAGCCAATCAGTCACAGGGGCAGAGACTGAAGCTTTCTTT | CASSQSVTGAETEAFF
- | - | 15 | TRBJ2-1 | TRBV29-1 | TGCAGCGTCCCCAAAGGTCCGGTTGGGAGGAATGAGCAGTTCTTC | CSVPKGPVGRNEQFF
- | many | 14 | TRBJ2-7 | TRBV10-3 | TGTGCCATCTCTCCCCCAGGAGGTGCTTACGAGCAGTACTTC | CAISPPGGAYEQYF
- | many | 12 | TRBJ2-1 | TRBV7-2 | TGTGCCAGCAGCGCGCCTTACAATGAGCAGTTCTTC | CASSAPYNEQFF